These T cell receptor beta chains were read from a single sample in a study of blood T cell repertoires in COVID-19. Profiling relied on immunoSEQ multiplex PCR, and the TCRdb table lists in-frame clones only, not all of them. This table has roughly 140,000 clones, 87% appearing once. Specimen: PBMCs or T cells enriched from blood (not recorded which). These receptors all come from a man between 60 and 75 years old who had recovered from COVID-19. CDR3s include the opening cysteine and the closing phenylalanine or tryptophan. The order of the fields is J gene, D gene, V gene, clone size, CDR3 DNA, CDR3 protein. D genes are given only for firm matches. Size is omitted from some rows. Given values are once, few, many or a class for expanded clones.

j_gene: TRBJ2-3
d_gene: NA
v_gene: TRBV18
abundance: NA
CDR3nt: TGTGCCAGCTCACCACAGGAGGGTAGCACAGATACGCAGTATTTT
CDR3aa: CASSPQEGSTDTQYF

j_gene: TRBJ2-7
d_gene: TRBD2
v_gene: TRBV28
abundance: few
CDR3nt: TGTGCCAGCAATCCGGGGGGACGCTCCTACGAGCAGTACTTC
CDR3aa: CASNPGGRSYEQYF

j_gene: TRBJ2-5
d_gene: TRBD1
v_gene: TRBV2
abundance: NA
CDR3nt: TGTGCCAGCAGGGGGGACAGCCAAGAGACCCAGTACTTC
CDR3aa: CASRGDSQETQYF

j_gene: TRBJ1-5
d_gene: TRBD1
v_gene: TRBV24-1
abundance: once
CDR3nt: TGTGCCACCAGTGATTCCAGGACAGGACCTAGCAATCAGCCCCAGCATTTT
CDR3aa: CATSDSRTGPSNQPQHF

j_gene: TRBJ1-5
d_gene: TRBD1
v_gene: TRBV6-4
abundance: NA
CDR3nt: TGTGCCAGCGCTGAGGGGGACAGGGTTCGGCAGCCCCAGCATTTT
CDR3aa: CASAEGDRVRQPQHF

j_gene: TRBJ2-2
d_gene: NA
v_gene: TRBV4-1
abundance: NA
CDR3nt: TGCGCCAGCAGGCCCAGGGAGGTCGGGGAGCTGTTTTTT
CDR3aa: CASRPREVGELFF

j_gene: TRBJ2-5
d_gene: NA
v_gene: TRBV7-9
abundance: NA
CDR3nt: TGTGCCAGCAGCTTAACAGCCACGCAAGAGACCCAGTACTTC
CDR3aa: CASSLTATQETQYF

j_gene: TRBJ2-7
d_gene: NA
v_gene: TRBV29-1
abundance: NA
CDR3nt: TGCAGCGTTGGGCGACGGGGAGCCCACGAGCAGTACTTC
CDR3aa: CSVGRRGAHEQYF

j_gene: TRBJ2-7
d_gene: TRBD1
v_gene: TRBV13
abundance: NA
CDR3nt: TGTGCCAGCAGCTTAGGGGGACAGGGTACCTACGAGCAGTACTTC
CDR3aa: CASSLGGQGTYEQYF

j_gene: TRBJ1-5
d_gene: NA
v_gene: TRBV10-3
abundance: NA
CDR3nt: TGTGCCATCAGTGGGACAGAGGGTATTAATCAGCCCCAGCATTTT
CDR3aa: CAISGTEGINQPQHF

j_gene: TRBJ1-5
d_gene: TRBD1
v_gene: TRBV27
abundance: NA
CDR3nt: TGTGCCAGCAGTTTAGGTGGGACAGGGTTTGGCAATCAGCCCCAGCATTTT
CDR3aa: CASSLGGTGFGNQPQHF

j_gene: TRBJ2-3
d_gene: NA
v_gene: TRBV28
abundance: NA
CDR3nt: TGTGCCAGCAGTTTATGGCGAAGCGGCACAGATACGCAGTATTTT
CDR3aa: CASSLWRSGTDTQYF